This record covers a single TCR beta chain. Germline CDR1 and CDR2: MGHDK and SYGVNS. CDR3 length: 15 amino acids. V was clipped by 4 bases and J by 2 bases, with 14 bases between them. The data stem from a study of blood T cell repertoires in COVID-19. On the study more broadly: The analysed material was cDNA or gDNA that came from T cells, B-cell-depleted T cells, or PBMCs.

Data came from immunoSEQ multiplex PCR; TCRdb stores just in-frame clones and leaves some out. Here the sample spans 60,000 or so clones, over 75% being singletons. The chain couples TRBV25-1 to TRBJ2-5; D might be TRBD1 (6 bases). The receptor's source is a man aged 55 to 70 with acute or convalescent COVID-19. The sequencing sample was made of peripheral blood. CDR3 nucleotide sequence: TGTGCCAGCAGTGGACCCTCAGGGGTTCAAGAGACCCAGTACTTC. It yields the protein CASSGPSGVQETQYF. The full variable domain, its missing parts supplied by reference TRBV25-1 and TRBJ2-5, is EADIYQTPRYLVIGTGKKITLECSQTMGHDKMYWYQQDPGMELHLIHYSYGVNSTEKGDLSSESTVSRIRTEHFPLTLESARPSHTSQYLCASSGPSGVQETQYFGPGTRLLVL.